This is a list of T cell receptor beta chains from one sample in a study of blood T cell repertoires in COVID-19. Data came from immunoSEQ multiplex PCR; TCRdb stores just in-frame clones and leaves some out. The sample has 170,000 or so clones, approximately 79% seen once. The sample taken for sequencing was peripheral blood. Receptor source: a woman in her seventies with acute or convalescent COVID-19. CDR3s include the opening cysteine and the closing phenylalanine or tryptophan. A D gene is named only where the DNA matches it firmly. A clone size is listed for some rows: how often the clone was seen (once, few, many), or a class if it is expanded.

.	TRBJ2-7	TRBD2	TRBV5-1	TGCGCCAGCAGCTGGGAGGGCGACTACGAGCAGTACTTC	CASSWEGDYEQYF
.	TRBJ1-4	TRBD1	TRBV3-1/TRBV3-2	TGTGCCAGCGGGGCAGGGGGCACAGAAAAACTGTTTTTT	CASGAGGTEKLFF
.	TRBJ2-1	TRBD2	TRBV28	TGTGCCAGCAGCCTTTCGTTTTTTATGACTAGCGGGAGGGCCGGCAATGAGCAGTTCTTC	CASSLSFFMTSGRAGNEQFF
.	TRBJ1-4	.	TRBV19	TGTGCCAGTAGCAAAAGAGGTCCGAATGAAAAACTGTTTTTT	CASSKRGPNEKLFF
.	TRBJ2-2	.	TRBV15	TGTGCCACCAGCAGAGATCTCTCCGGGGAGCTGTTTTTT	CATSRDLSGELFF
.	TRBJ1-4	.	TRBV2	TGTGCCAGCCTAAGGGAGGGGCTGGGTAATGAAAAACTGTTTTTT	CASLREGLGNEKLFF
.	TRBJ1-2	.	TRBV30	TGTGCCTGGAGTGCCTCCCGACAGTCTGGCTACACCTTC	CAWSASRQSGYTF
.	TRBJ2-2	.	TRBV5-4	TGTGCCAGCAGCCGTGCGCGGGCCGGGGAGCTGTTTTTT	CASSRARAGELFF
few	TRBJ1-5	TRBD1	TRBV15	TGTGCCACCAGCAGAGCCTTGGGACAGGGCAATCAGCCCCAGCATTTT	CATSRALGQGNQPQHF
.	TRBJ2-1	TRBD2	TRBV7-3	TGTGCCAGCAGCTTAGGTCCGGGACTAGCGGGAGGTTATGAGCAGTTCTTC	CASSLGPGLAGGYEQFF
.	TRBJ2-7	TRBD1	TRBV5-8	TGTGCCAGCAGCAGGGGACAGGGGCGATGGGAGCAGTACTTC	CASSRGQGRWEQYF
.	TRBJ2-1	TRBD2	TRBV5-6	TGTGCCAGCAGCTCATCGACTAGCCGCTACAATGAGCAGTTCTTC	CASSSSTSRYNEQFF
once	TRBJ2-7	.	TRBV5-6	TGTGCCAGCAGCCCGACAGGCCCCCAGGGCGAGCAGTACTTC	CASSPTGPQGEQYF
.	TRBJ1-2	.	TRBV12-3/TRBV12-4	TGTGCCAGCAGTCCCCAGGGGAACTATGGCTACACCTTC	CASSPQGNYGYTF
.	TRBJ1-1	.	TRBV4-1	TGCGCCAGCAGCCACACTTTCGACCCAGGGGAAAGCACTGAAGCTTTCTTT	CASSHTFDPGESTEAFF
.	TRBJ2-2	.	TRBV18	TGTGCCAGCTCACCTTACCAAGCGGGTGGAGGGACCGGGGAGCTGTTTTTT	CASSPYQAGGGTGELFF
.	TRBJ1-2	.	TRBV15	TGTGCCACCAGCAGAGATAAGGGGTCCAACTATGGCTACACCTTC	CATSRDKGSNYGYTF
.	TRBJ2-7	TRBD1	TRBV30	TGTGCCTGCTCCGGGACAGGTCGGTACGAGCAGTACTTC	CACSGTGRYEQYF
.	TRBJ2-7	TRBD2	TRBV5-1	TGCGCCAGCAGCTCTTCCGGGACTAGCGGGAGGGAGCAGTACTTC	CASSSSGTSGREQYF
.	TRBJ1-2	.	TRBV14	TGTGCCAGCAGCCAAGGAGCTGCTTTATATGGCTACACCTTC	CASSQGAALYGYTF
.	TRBJ2-3	TRBD1	TRBV9	TGTGCCAGCAGCGTAGCTGGGACAGGGGGCACAGATACGCAGTATTTT	CASSVAGTGGTDTQYF
.	TRBJ2-2	.	TRBV7-9	TGTGCCAGCAGCTTAGGGGCAGGGGCCACGAACGGGGAGCTGTTTTTT	CASSLGAGATNGELFF
.	TRBJ1-2	.	TRBV7-2	TGTGCCAGCAGCTTGGGGGGGCTTGACTATGGCTACACCTTC	CASSLGGLDYGYTF